This passage covers 20 T cell receptor beta chains from one sample sequenced in a study of T cells after yellow fever vaccination. TCRdb reanalysed the 5' RACE reads using MiXCR and keeps one entry per CDR3 protein. The table lists over 110,000 distinct CDR3 sequences, 7.7% of them singletons. Source: CD4+ T cells sorted from PBMCs, taken 5 days after the yellow fever booster vaccination. These receptors all stem from a man under 40 who received the YFV17D yellow fever vaccine.

The V gene is TRBV12-3 or TRBV12-4, the J gene TRBJ2-7; D possibly corresponds to TRBD1 (6 bases). CDR3 length: 13 residues. V lost 6 bases, J lost 2 bases, and 11 bases lay in between. Here the CDR3 DNA reads TGTGCCAGCAGCTGGGACATCCCCTACGAGCAGTACTTC. It codes for CASSWDIPYEQYF.

This clonotype was seen at least ten times. The V and J genes are TRBV6-6 and TRBJ1-1, with D perhaps matching TRBD1 (5 bases). CDR3 size: 11 residues. V lost 6 bases and J 5 bases, leaving 7 bases between the germline ends. Germline V CDR1 and CDR2: MNHNY, SVGAGI (reference sequence). CDR3: CASRGDTEAFF. CDR3 nucleotide sequence: TGTGCCAGCAGGGGGGATACTGAAGCTTTCTTT.

The table lists this clonotype with many counts. V gene TRBV19 combines with J gene TRBJ2-3; tentative D call: TRBD1 (6 bases). Trimming took off 3 bases at V and 4 bases at J, with 8 bases between the two ends. CDR3 length: 13 residues. Per germline, CDR1 LNHDA and CDR2 SQIVND (reference sequence). CDR3 protein: CASSIQGSDTQYF. As DNA, the CDR3 is TGTGCCAGTAGTATCCAGGGGTCAGATACGCAGTATTTT.

This clonotype was counted only a few times. V is TRBV27 and J is TRBJ2-1; TRBD2 might be the D (5 bases). V shed 7 bases and J shed 0 bases, with 16 bases lying between them. The CDR3 sequence is 16 residues long. Per germline, CDR1 MNHEY and CDR2 SMNVEV (reference sequence). The CDR3 reads CASTADLATSYNEQFF. CDR3 coding DNA: TGTGCCAGCACCGCAGATCTAGCCACCTCCTACAATGAGCAGTTCTTC.

About this clonotype: Given a much more abundant clone one base away, this may be a read error. V usage is TRBV2 and J usage is TRBJ2-3; TRBD1 is a possible D gene (5 bases). From germline, CDR1 is SNHLY and CDR2 FYNNEI. This CDR3 comprises 15 residues. Trimming took off 5 bases at V and 6 bases at J, with 18 bases between the two ends. CDR3: CASSSDSGRWDTQYF. The CDR3 bases are TGTGCCAGCAGTAGTGACAGTGGGCGATGGGATACGCAGTATTTT.

This clonotype was found many times. The chain combines TRBV20-1 with TRBJ1-3, with D possibly being TRBD1 (5 bases). This CDR3 contains 14 residues. Germline lookup yields CDR1 DFQATT and CDR2 SNEGSKA (reference sequence). V lost 6 bases to trimming and J lost 0 bases, with 12 bases between them. CDR3 region: CSALHGASGNTIYF. For the CDR3, the DNA is TGCAGTGCGCTACACGGGGCCTCTGGAAACACCATATATTTT.

This clonotype was picked up many times. The gene calls are TRBV3-1 and TRBJ2-7; possibly TRBD1 for D (6 bases). Per germline, CDR1 LGHDT and CDR2 YNNKEL (reference sequence). Trimming shortened V by 3 bases and J by 4 bases, and 13 bases separated the two germline ends. This CDR3 region has 14 residues. CDR3 protein: CASSHRGGVYEQYF. The CDR3 nucleotides read TGTGCCAGCAGCCACAGAGGGGGAGTTTACGAGCAGTACTTC.

This rearrangement joins TRBV7-2 to TRBJ2-5, with D unclear. This CDR3 comprises 14 residues. V shed 1 base and J shed 1 base, with 7 bases lying between them. Germline V CDR1 and CDR2: SGHTA, FQGNSA. CDR3 amino acids: CASSLGPGQETQYF. As DNA, the CDR3 is TGTGCCAGCAGCTTAGGCCCGGGCCAAGAGACCCAGTACTTC.

This clonotype was counted many times. The genes are TRBV7-8 and TRBJ2-1; D call uncertain. The CDR3 covers 10 residues. V dropped 9 bases and J dropped 5 bases, with 5 bases sitting between them. Per germline, CDR1 SGHVS and CDR2 FQNEAQ. The CDR3 is CARNNNEQFF. The CDR3 bases are TGTGCCAGGAACAACAATGAGCAGTTCTTC.

This clonotype occurred many times. DNA for the CDR3: TGTGCCAGCAGAGGGAACACTGAAGCTTTCTTT. This codes for CASRGNTEAFF. This sequence joins TRBV28 and TRBJ1-1, with D uncertain. The CDR3 runs to 11 residues. V lost 6 bases and J 1 base, leaving 3 bases between the germline ends. Germline CDR1 reads MDHEN; CDR2 reads SYDVKM.

This clonotype was seen many times. This chain links TRBV6-2 or TRBV6-3 with TRBJ2-1; D assignment may be TRBD1 or TRBD2 (5 bases each). This CDR3 region has 15 residues. From germline, CDR1 is MNHEY and CDR2 SVGEGT. V lost 5 bases and J 10 bases, leaving 21 bases between the germline ends. The CDR3 DNA follows: TGTGCCAGCAGTCCGCGGTTTAATAGGGACCAGGAGCAGTTCTTC. Residues: CASSPRFNRDQEQFF.

This clonotype was counted ten times or more. This chain links TRBV6-6 with TRBJ2-3, with D uncertain. This CDR3 spans 12 amino acids. Germline V gene sequence: CDR1 MNHNY, CDR2 SVGAGI (reference sequence). Deletions cut 7 bases from V and 6 bases from J, with 11 bases between. The CDR3 spells CASTQLGDTQYF. DNA of the CDR3: TGTGCCAGCACACAACTGGGGGATACGCAGTATTTT.

This clonotype was picked up many times. The chain joins TRBV5-1 to TRBJ1-1; 10 bases align to TRBD1. CDR3 length equals 14 residues. J was trimmed by 6 bases and V by 3 bases; bases with no gene match: 5. Germline lookup yields CDR1 SGHRS and CDR2 YFSETQ. The CDR3 region has the DNA TGCGCCAGCAGCTCTCCGGGACAGGGGTCTGAAGCTTTCTTT. Its translation: CASSSPGQGSEAFF.

This clonotype was seen repeatedly, ten times or more. The chain couples TRBV20-1 to TRBJ1-2; a possible D gene is TRBD1 (6 bases). The V and J ends lost 5 bases and 8 bases respectively, with 12 bases between them. Germline-derived CDR1 and CDR2 are DFQATT and SNEGSKA (reference sequence). The CDR3 extends over 11 amino acids. The CDR3 bases are TGCAGTGCTGGGGGGGGGCAAGGCTACACCTTC. Translated, it gives CSAGGGQGYTF.

This clonotype was detected many times. The gene calls are TRBV30 and TRBJ2-2; D is ambiguous. CDR3 size: 12 residues. CDR1 and CDR2 (germline): GTSNPN, SVGIG (reference sequence). V was pared by 7 bases and J by 4 bases, with 10 bases between. This CDR3 reads CAYLPRTGELFF. The CDR3 DNA sequence: TGTGCCTACCTACCGCGCACCGGGGAGCTGTTTTTT.

The chain is built from TRBV7-2 and TRBJ2-5; possible D gene TRBD2, 5 bases. The V gene's germline CDR1 is SGHTA and CDR2 FQGNSA. Trimming left V 5 bases short and J 0 bases short, with 10 bases between. This CDR3 is built from 14 residues. Written as DNA, the CDR3 is TGTGCCAGCAGCCATGGACTTAACCAAGAGACCCAGTACTTC. Protein: CASSHGLNQETQYF.

This clonotype was counted at least ten times. The CDR3 loop is CASSLAAIMETQYF. Written as DNA, the CDR3 is TGCGCCAGCAGCTTGGCCGCAATCATGGAGACCCAGTACTTC. The chain couples TRBV5-1 to TRBJ2-5; D remains ambiguous. Germline V lookup: CDR1 SGHRS, CDR2 YFSETQ. Trimming cost V 0 bases and J 5 bases, with 11 bases left between them. This CDR3 is built from 14 residues.

This clonotype was found many times. V gene TRBV20-1 combines with J gene TRBJ2-7; 9 bases fit TRBD1. CDR3 length: 14 residues. Germline assignment: CDR1 DFQATT and CDR2 SNEGSKA (reference sequence). With V trimmed by 7 bases and J by 4 bases, 11 bases remained unmatched. CDR3 sequence: CSVPRTGVGYEQYF. The CDR3 DNA reads TGCAGTGTACCCAGGACAGGGGTCGGGTACGAGCAGTACTTC.

This clonotype was recorded at least ten times. V is TRBV15 and J is TRBJ2-5; D might be TRBD1 (6 bases). The V end was cut by 0 bases, the J end by 4 bases, with 9 bases between. The germline gives CDR1 LNHNV, CDR2 YYDKDF (reference sequence). The CDR3 runs to 14 residues. CDR3 sequence (DNA): TGTGCCACCAGCAGAGATACAGGGACAGAGACCCAGTACTTC. It encodes CATSRDTGTETQYF.

This clonotype was observed a handful of times. The chain is built from TRBV20-1 and TRBJ1-6; 7 nucleotides align to TRBD1. Germline CDR1 is DFQATT and CDR2 is SNEGSKA (reference sequence). Trimming at V came to 1 base and at J to 7 bases, leaving 4 bases not matched to a gene. This CDR3 has 14 amino acids. CDR3 loop: CSARVEGGNSPLHF. Written as DNA, the CDR3 is TGCAGTGCTAGAGTTGAAGGGGGCAATTCACCCCTCCACTTT.